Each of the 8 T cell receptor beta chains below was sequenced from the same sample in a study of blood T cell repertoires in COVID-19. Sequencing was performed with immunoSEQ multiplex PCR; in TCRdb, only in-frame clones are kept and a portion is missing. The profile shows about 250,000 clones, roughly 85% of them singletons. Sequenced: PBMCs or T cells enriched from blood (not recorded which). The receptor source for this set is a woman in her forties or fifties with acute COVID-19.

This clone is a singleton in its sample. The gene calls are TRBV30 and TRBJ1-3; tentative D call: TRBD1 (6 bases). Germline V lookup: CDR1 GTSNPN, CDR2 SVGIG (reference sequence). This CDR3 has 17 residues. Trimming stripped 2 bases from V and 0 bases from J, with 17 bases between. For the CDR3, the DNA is TGTGCCTGGAGTCCGTGGACAGTTTCGAGCTCTGGAAACACCATATATTTT. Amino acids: CAWSPWTVSSSGNTIYF.

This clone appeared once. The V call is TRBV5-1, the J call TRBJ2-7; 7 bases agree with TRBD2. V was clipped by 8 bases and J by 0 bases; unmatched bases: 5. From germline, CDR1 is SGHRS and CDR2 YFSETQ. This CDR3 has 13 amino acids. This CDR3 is CASHPGGSYEQYF. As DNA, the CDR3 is TGCGCCAGTCACCCGGGAGGCTCCTACGAGCAGTACTTC.

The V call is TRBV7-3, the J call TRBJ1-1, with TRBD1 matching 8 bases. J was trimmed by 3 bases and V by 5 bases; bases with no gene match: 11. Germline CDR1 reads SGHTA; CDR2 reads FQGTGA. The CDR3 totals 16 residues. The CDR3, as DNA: TGTGCCAGCAGCCCACGGACAGGGAAGATAGACACTGAAGCTTTCTTT. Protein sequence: CASSPRTGKIDTEAFF.

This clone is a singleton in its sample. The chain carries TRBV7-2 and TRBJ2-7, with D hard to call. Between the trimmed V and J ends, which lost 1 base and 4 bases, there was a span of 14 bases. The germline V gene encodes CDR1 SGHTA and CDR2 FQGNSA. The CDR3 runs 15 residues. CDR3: CASSLVSTSPYEQYF. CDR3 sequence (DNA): TGTGCCAGCAGCTTAGTCTCAACTTCTCCGTACGAGCAGTACTTC. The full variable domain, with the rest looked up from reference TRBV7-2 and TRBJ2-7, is GAGVSQSPSNKVTEKGKDVELRCDPISGHTALYWYRQSLGQGLEFLIYFQGNSAPDKSGLPSDRFSAERTGGSVSTLTIQRTQQEDSAVYLCASSLVSTSPYEQYFGPGTRLTVT.

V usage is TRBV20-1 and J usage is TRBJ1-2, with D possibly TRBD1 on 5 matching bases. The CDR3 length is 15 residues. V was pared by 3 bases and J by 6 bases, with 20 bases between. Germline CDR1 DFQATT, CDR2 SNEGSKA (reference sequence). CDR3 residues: CSASSFGTGENGYTF. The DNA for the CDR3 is TGCAGTGCTAGTAGCTTTGGGACTGGAGAAAATGGCTACACCTTC.

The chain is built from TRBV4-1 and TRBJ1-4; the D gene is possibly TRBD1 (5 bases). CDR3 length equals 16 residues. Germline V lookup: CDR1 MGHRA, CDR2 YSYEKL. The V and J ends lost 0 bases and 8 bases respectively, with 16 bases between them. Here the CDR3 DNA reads TGCGCCAGCAGCCAAGAGGGACTTGGCACACTAGAAAAACTGTTTTTT. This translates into CASSQEGLGTLEKLFF.

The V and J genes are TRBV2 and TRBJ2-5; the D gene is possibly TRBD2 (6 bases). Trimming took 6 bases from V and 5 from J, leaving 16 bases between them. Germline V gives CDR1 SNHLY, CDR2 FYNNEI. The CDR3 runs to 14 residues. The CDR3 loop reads CASRTSRTVETQYF. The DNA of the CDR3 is TGTGCCAGCAGGACTAGTAGGACTGTGGAGACCCAGTACTTC. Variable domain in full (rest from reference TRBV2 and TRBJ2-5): EPEVTQTPSHQVTQMGQEVILRCVPISNHLYFYWYRQILGQKVEFLVSFYNNEISEKSEIFDDQFSVERPDGSNFTLKIRSTKLEDSAMYFCASRTSRTVETQYFGPGTRLLVL.

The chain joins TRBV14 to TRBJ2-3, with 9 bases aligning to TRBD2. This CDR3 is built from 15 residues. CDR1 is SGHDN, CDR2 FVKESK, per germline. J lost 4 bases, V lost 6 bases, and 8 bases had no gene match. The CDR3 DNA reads TGTGCCAGCAGGACCGGGACTAGCATGCCAGATACGCAGTATTTT. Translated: CASRTGTSMPDTQYF.